This TCR beta chain was profiled in a study of T cells in localized non-small cell lung cancer. Notes on the study in general: Multi-region tumor sequencing was not done, so intratumor heterogeneity could not be excluded. Adjacent lung tissue had a median approximately 57 of the top 100 clones found in the tumor.

With respect to this clone: What it binds is not known.

The protocol was immunoSEQ multiplex PCR, while the TCRdb copy is restricted to in-frame clones and leaves out a portion. Of roughly 2,700 clones in the sample, approximately 30% are singletons; the top ten hold roughly 20%. V lost 0 bases and J lost 5, with 13 bases in between. The V gene's germline CDR1 is LNHNV and CDR2 YYDKDF (reference sequence). The CDR3 consists of 15 residues. The chain uses TRBV15 and TRBJ2-5; no definite D call. The sequence derives from a female donor of 60 years or more with stage I squamous cell lung carcinoma. The starting material was normal lung tissue next to the tumor, obtained before any cancer treatment. The DNA of the CDR3 is TGTGCCACCAGCAGAGATCCAGGACGGCCGGAGACCCAGTACTTC. Protein: CATSRDPGRPETQYF.